Listed below are T cell receptor beta chains from one sample, sequenced in a study of T cells in localized non-small cell lung cancer. Sequencing was performed with immunoSEQ multiplex PCR; in TCRdb, only in-frame clones are kept and a portion is missing. The repertoire includes under 70,000 clones, just over 85% of them detected once, and over 4% sits in the top ten. Sequencing used peripheral blood, obtained before any cancer treatment. The receptors shown here come from a woman aged 35-75 years with stage I lung adenocarcinoma. Each CDR3 is given with its conserved first and last residue. A D gene is named only where the DNA matches it firmly. A clone size is listed for some rows: how often the clone was seen (once, few, many), or a class if it is expanded.

TRBV7-9	-	-	TRBJ1-2	CASSLVRGDGYTF	TGTGCCAGCAGCTTAGTTAGGGGGGATGGCTACACCTTC
TRBV19	-	once	TRBJ1-5	CASSMGHPNQPQHF	TGTGCCAGTAGTATGGGCCATCCAAATCAGCCCCAGCATTTT
TRBV7-9	-	-	TRBJ1-2	CASTSGGAEGYTF	TGTGCCAGCACCTCCGGGGGGGCAGAAGGCTACACCTTC
TRBV6-5	-	-	TRBJ1-3	CASRAGNTIYF	TGTGCCAGCAGGGCTGGAAACACCATATATTTT
TRBV5-4	TRBD1	once	TRBJ1-2	CASSRGQGYGYTF	TGTGCCAGCAGCCGGGGACAGGGCTATGGCTACACCTTC
TRBV7-2	-	-	TRBJ1-1	CASRGFFGRANTEAFF	TGTGCCAGCAGGGGCTTTTTCGGGAGGGCGAACACTGAAGCTTTCTTT
TRBV25-1	TRBD1	few	TRBJ1-5	CASSYRGSNQPQHF	TGTGCCAGCAGTTACAGGGGTAGCAATCAGCCCCAGCATTTT
TRBV29-1	-	-	TRBJ1-1	CSVRRGKTEAFF	TGCAGCGTCCGTCGGGGAAAGACTGAAGCTTTCTTT
TRBV5-1	-	once	TRBJ1-6	CASSPLGNYSPLHF	TGCGCCAGCAGCCCCTTGGGGAACTATTCACCCCTCCACTTT
TRBV5-5	TRBD2	once	TRBJ2-7	CASSPRGEDRSYEQYF	TGTGCCAGCAGCCCCCGGGGGGAAGACCGCTCCTACGAGCAGTACTTC
TRBV2	-	-	TRBJ1-6	CASSEVRGNSPLHF	TGTGCCAGCAGTGAAGTAAGGGGAAATTCACCCCTCCACTTT
TRBV5-4	-	-	TRBJ2-3	CASSLKARRDTQYF	TGTGCCAGCAGCTTGAAAGCGAGGCGAGATACGCAGTATTTT
TRBV10-1	-	-	TRBJ2-7	CASSESGRNEQYF	TGCGCCAGCAGTGAGTCGGGGAGGAACGAGCAGTACTTC
TRBV28	-	once	TRBJ1-1	CASTPGTYEAFF	TGTGCCAGCACCCCCGGGACATATGAAGCTTTCTTT
TRBV19	-	-	TRBJ2-3	CASSMIGDTDTQYF	TGTGCCAGTAGTATGATAGGGGACACAGATACGCAGTATTTT
TRBV19	-	-	TRBJ2-2	CASSMAGNTGELFF	TGTGCCAGTAGTATGGCGGGGAACACCGGGGAGCTGTTTTTT